The 27 T cell receptor beta chains in this list originate from one sample, sequenced in a study of CD8+CD57+ T cells in acquired aplastic anemia. Sequencing involved patients with CD8+CD57+ cell expansion previously shown by flow cytometry. Both TCR beta VDJ combination and CDR3 sequence profiling were carried out. Genomic DNA was the template for this profiling. One entry per CDR3 protein, called by TCRdb with MiXCR from the reads. The sample has about 200,000 distinct CDR3 sequences; 65% are singletons. The specimen sequenced was sorted CD4+, CD8+, or CD8+CD57+ T cells (not recorded which) from PBMCs. The receptors were sampled from a human donor with aplastic anemia.

This sequence joins TRBV2 and TRBJ2-1; D call uncertain. V was cut by 1 base and J by 4 bases, with 11 bases left in between. CDR1 and CDR2 (germline): SNHLY, FYNNEI. This CDR3 is 15 amino acids long. CDR3 loop: CASSEGQLIYNEQFF. The CDR3 DNA follows: TGTGCCAGCAGTGAAGGTCAGCTGATTTACAATGAGCAGTTCTTC. Drawing the rest from reference TRBV2 and TRBJ2-1, the complete variable domain is EPEVTQTPSHQVTQMGQEVILRCVPISNHLYFYWYRQILGQKVEFLVSFYNNEISEKSEIFDDQFSVERPDGSNFTLKIRSTKLEDSAMYFCASSEGQLIYNEQFFGPGTRLTVL.

V usage is TRBV7-6 and J usage is TRBJ2-7, with 13 bases fitting TRBD2. This CDR3 region has 16 residues. Germline V gene lookup returns CDR1 SGHVS and CDR2 FNYEAQ. V dropped 5 bases and J dropped 3; count of bases not matched to a gene: 7. CDR3 nucleotide sequence: TGTGCCAGCAGCCCGAGGACTAGCGGGAGTCTCTACGAGCAGTACTTC. As protein: CASSPRTSGSLYEQYF. Full variable domain (rest looked up from reference TRBV7-6 and TRBJ2-7): GAGVSQSPRYKVTKRGQDVALRCDPISGHVSLYWYRQALGQGPEFLTYFNYEAQQDKSGLPNDRFSAERPEGSISTLTIQRTEQRDSAMYRCASSPRTSGSLYEQYFGPGTRLTVT.

This clonotype has ten or more counts. The chain carries TRBV6-5 and TRBJ2-6; no definite D call. With 5 bases removed from V and 11 bases from J, the gap between germline ends came to 7 bases. Germline CDR1 reads MNHEY; CDR2 reads SVGAGI. The CDR3 runs 11 residues. The CDR3 loop is CASSPGHVLTF. CDR3 nucleotides: TGTGCCAGCAGTCCGGGTCACGTCCTGACTTTC.

The chain uses TRBV20-1 and TRBJ2-7; TRBD1 aligns across 12 bases. V trimming: 3 bases; J trimming: 7 bases; junction bases outside the gene matches: 4. This CDR3 spans 13 amino acids. Germline V CDR1 and CDR2: DFQATT, SNEGSKA (reference sequence). The CDR3 reads CSASGDRGLEQYF. CDR3 nucleotides: TGCAGTGCTAGTGGGGACAGGGGGCTTGAGCAGTACTTC.

The rearrangement links TRBV20-1 to TRBJ1-2; D ambiguous. V was cut by 0 bases and J by 2 bases, with 10 bases left in between. The CDR3 sequence is 14 residues long. CDR1 and CDR2 from the germline V gene are DFQATT and SNEGSKA (reference sequence). The DNA of the CDR3 is TGCAGTGCTAGAGAGCCAGGTCCGAACTATGGCTACACCTTC. Translation: CSAREPGPNYGYTF.

The chain has TRBV7-9 and TRBJ2-3, with 14 bases aligning to TRBD2. Germline CDR1 is SEHNR and CDR2 is FQNEAQ (reference sequence). This CDR3 comprises 16 residues. With V trimmed by 2 bases and J by 6 bases, 4 bases remained unmatched. The CDR3 DNA reads as TGTGCCAGCAGCTTATACGGGACTAGCGGGAGCGATACGCAGTATTTT. Translation gives CASSLYGTSGSDTQYF.

As for this clonotype: A much larger clonotype is one base distant, so this may be a read error. CDR3 sequence (DNA): TGTGCCAGCAGCCAACTCGGGGGACCAGAGACCCAGTACTTC. Its protein is CASSQLGGPETQYF. This chain connects TRBV4-1 to TRBJ2-5, with D tentatively TRBD2 (6 bases). Germline CDR1 and CDR2: MGHRA and YSYEKL. The CDR3 consists of 14 residues.

In this sample, this clonotype turned up once. CDR3 in amino acids: CASSLTPAKGVEQFF. Written as DNA, the CDR3 is TGTGCCAGCAGCTTAACCCCAGCGAAAGGGGTTGAGCAGTTCTTC. The chain is built from TRBV7-2 and TRBJ2-1; D perhaps matches TRBD1 (5 bases). Germline V gives CDR1 SGHTA, CDR2 FQGNSA. The CDR3 covers 15 residues. V dropped 2 bases and J dropped 9 bases, with 17 bases sitting between them.

The genes are TRBV6-5 and TRBJ2-3; no clear D gene. This CDR3 is 12 amino acids long. The germline V gene has CDR1 MNHEY and CDR2 SVGAGI. Trimming took off 4 bases at V and 4 bases at J, with 6 bases between the two ends. The CDR3 protein is CASSSIPDTQYF. Here the CDR3 DNA reads TGTGCCAGCAGTTCCATCCCAGATACGCAGTATTTT.

This clonotype was seen just once. The chain is built from TRBV20-1 and TRBJ2-1, with 8 bases fitting TRBD2. CDR3 length: 13 amino acids. Germline V gives CDR1 DFQATT, CDR2 SNEGSKA (reference sequence). Trimming took 6 bases from V and 2 from J; bases not matched to a gene: 3. In DNA form, the CDR3 reads TGCAGTGCGATTAGCGGGACCTACAATGAGCAGTTCTTC. Its protein product is CSAISGTYNEQFF.

This rearrangement joins TRBV6-4 to TRBJ1-1, with 9 positions matching TRBD1. The germline V gene has CDR1 MRHNA and CDR2 SNTAGT. The ends lost 5 bases at V and 1 base at J; junction bases unmatched: 17. This CDR3 comprises 19 residues. The CDR3 reads CASSQDRGGVTTQNTEAFF. The DNA for the CDR3 is TGTGCCAGCAGTCAAGACAGGGGGGGGGTTACGACCCAGAACACTGAAGCTTTCTTT.

The rearrangement uses TRBV15 and TRBJ1-1; tentatively, D is TRBD1 (5 bases). Trimming removed 5 bases from V and 9 bases from J, with 19 bases in between. Per germline, CDR1 LNHNV and CDR2 YYDKDF (reference sequence). The CDR3 contains 14 residues. This CDR3 is CATSASGDPRKAFF. In DNA, the CDR3 is TGTGCCACCAGCGCCTCGGGGGACCCTAGGAAAGCTTTCTTT.

V is TRBV10-3 and J is TRBJ1-6, with TRBD1 matching over 11 bases. The CDR3 is 15 amino acids. V lost 7 bases, J lost 10 bases, and 9 bases stayed unmatched. Looked up from germline, CDR1 is ENHRY and CDR2 is SYGVKD. The CDR3 DNA is TGTGCCATCACCAAGACCGGGACAGGGGGGTCACCCCTCCACTTT. Protein: CAITKTGTGGSPLHF.

The rearrangement uses TRBV11-2 and TRBJ2-5, with 8 nucleotides matching TRBD1. The DNA end is more similar to TRBJ2-7, so the J call may be wrong. CDR3 length: 15 amino acids. The germline V gene encodes CDR1 SGHAT and CDR2 FQNNGV. The CDR3 reads CASSLLSGGWYEQYF. The CDR3 region has the DNA TGTGCCAGCAGCTTATTGTCAGGGGGCTGGTACGAGCAGTACTTC.

This chain links TRBV20-1 with TRBJ2-5; 9 bases map to TRBD1. Germline loops: CDR1 DFQATT, CDR2 SNEGSKA (reference sequence). With 7 bases clipped from V and 5 bases from J, the junction kept 5 bases outside the gene matches. There are 12 residues in the CDR3. For the CDR3, the DNA is TGCAGTGTGGACAGGGGTGGGGAGACCCAGTACTTC. This gives the protein CSVDRGGETQYF.

In this sample, this clonotype turned up once. An end of the junction does not agree with germline; a read error may underlie this. CDR3 amino acids: CASSLVAESPSEQYF. The CDR3 DNA reads as TGCGCCAGCAGCTTGGTAGCCGAAAGTCCATCCGAGCAGTACTTC. The rearrangement joins TRBV7-9 to TRBJ2-7; D not certain. Germline V gene lookup returns CDR1 SEHNR and CDR2 FQNEAQ (reference sequence). The CDR3 has 15 residues.

The chain joins TRBV2 to TRBJ1-4; D not resolved. The CDR3 is 14 residues long. Germline V gene data show CDR1 as SNHLY and CDR2 as FYNNEI. V was clipped by 3 bases and J by 4 bases, with 9 bases between them. The CDR3 nucleotides read TGTGCCAGCAGTGAGACGGTCTATAATGAAAAACTGTTTTTT. The encoded protein is CASSETVYNEKLFF.

This clonotype was detected many times. The chain carries TRBV7-9 and TRBJ1-4; TRBD1 matches at 8 bases. V was pared by 5 bases and J by 6 bases, with 8 bases of the junction left unmatched. CDR1 SEHNR and CDR2 FQNEAQ come from the germline V gene (reference sequence). CDR3 length: 15 residues. This chain's CDR3 is CASSPPGQEHEKLFF. CDR3 nucleotides: TGTGCCAGCAGCCCTCCGGGACAGGAGCATGAAAAACTGTTTTTT.

The chain is built from TRBV5-1 and TRBJ2-5, with 14 bases lining up with TRBD2. CDR1 and CDR2 from the germline V gene are SGHRS and YFSETQ. The CDR3 has 19 residues. V was clipped by 4 bases and J by 1 base; unmatched bases: 12. CDR3 protein: CASSLGVGLAGERQETQYF. In DNA, the CDR3 is TGCGCCAGCAGCCTAGGGGTGGGACTAGCGGGAGAGCGCCAAGAGACCCAGTACTTC.

This chain uses TRBV6-6 with TRBJ2-2, with D perhaps TRBD1 (6 bases). The germline CDR1 and CDR2 sequences are MNHNY and SVGAGI (reference sequence). This CDR3 has 15 amino acids. The germline V and J ends were trimmed by 6 bases and 6 bases, with 17 bases remaining between them. CDR3 protein: CASSHQQGWAGELFF. The CDR3 bases are TGTGCCAGCAGCCATCAACAGGGTTGGGCCGGGGAGCTGTTTTTT.

The V call is TRBV5-8, the J call TRBJ1-3, with D uncertain. CDR3 length: 11 amino acids. Deletions cut 4 bases from V and 10 bases from J, with 9 bases between. Germline CDR1 SGHTS, CDR2 YDEGEE. This chain's CDR3 is CASSPGSTIYF. CDR3 bases: TGTGCCAGCAGCCCGGGGAGTACCATATATTTT.

The chain links TRBV12-3 or TRBV12-4 to TRBJ2-7; TRBD1 is a possible D gene (6 bases). Trimming stripped 6 bases from V and 1 base from J, with 10 bases between. The CDR3 totals 13 residues. CDR3 DNA sequence: TGTGCCAGCAGGGGGGCCGGGTCCTACGAGCAGTACTTC. Encoded protein: CASRGAGSYEQYF.

The chain is built from TRBV24-1 and TRBJ2-7, with a possible D match to TRBD1 (6 bases). V was trimmed by 4 bases and J by 5 bases, leaving 11 bases between them. CDR3 length: 13 residues. Per germline, CDR1 KGHDR and CDR2 SFDVKD. This chain's CDR3 is CATSDGGGHEQYF. CDR3 coding DNA: TGTGCCACCAGTGACGGTGGGGGCCACGAGCAGTACTTC.

The rearrangement links TRBV24-1 to TRBJ2-3, with D maybe TRBD2 (5 bases). CDR1 and CDR2 from the germline V gene are KGHDR and SFDVKD. Deletions cut 5 bases from V and 1 base from J, with 12 bases between. The CDR3 runs 15 residues. The CDR3, as DNA: TGTGCCACCAGTGGGGCGGACTTTGGCACAGATACGCAGTATTTT. Protein product: CATSGADFGTDTQYF.

The rearrangement uses TRBV7-9 and TRBJ2-1; D remains unclear. The CDR3 extends over 14 amino acids. CDR1 and CDR2 (germline): SEHNR, FQNEAQ (reference sequence). The V gene lost 5 bases and the J gene lost 7 bases, with 15 bases spanning the gap. The CDR3 is CASSPSQGNNEQFF. The CDR3 nucleotides are TGTGCCAGCAGCCCAAGCCAAGGGAATAATGAGCAGTTCTTC. The full variable domain, rest sourced from reference TRBV7-9 and TRBJ2-1, is DTGVSQNPRHKITKRGQNVTFRCDPISEHNRLYWYRQTLGQGPEFLTYFQNEAQLEKSRLLSDRFSAERPKGSFSTLEIQRTEQGDSAMYLCASSPSQGNNEQFFGPGTRLTVL.

In this sample, this clonotype turned up a few times. V gene TRBV12-3 or TRBV12-4 combines with J gene TRBJ2-7; 8 positions match TRBD2. Trimming at V came to 3 bases and at J to 0 bases, leaving 4 bases not matched to a gene. There are 15 residues in the CDR3. For the CDR3, the DNA is TGTGCCAGCAGTTTGAGTAGCGGGAACTCCTACGAGCAGTACTTC. Amino acids: CASSLSSGNSYEQYF.

V usage is TRBV20-1 and J usage is TRBJ2-7, with 7 bases that match TRBD1. CDR3 length: 15 amino acids. The germline gives CDR1 DFQATT, CDR2 SNEGSKA (reference sequence). With 1 base clipped from V and 4 bases from J, the junction kept 10 bases outside the gene matches. The CDR3 spells CSARGIGGDIYEQYF. In DNA form, the CDR3 reads TGCAGTGCTAGAGGGATAGGGGGCGATATATACGAGCAGTACTTC.